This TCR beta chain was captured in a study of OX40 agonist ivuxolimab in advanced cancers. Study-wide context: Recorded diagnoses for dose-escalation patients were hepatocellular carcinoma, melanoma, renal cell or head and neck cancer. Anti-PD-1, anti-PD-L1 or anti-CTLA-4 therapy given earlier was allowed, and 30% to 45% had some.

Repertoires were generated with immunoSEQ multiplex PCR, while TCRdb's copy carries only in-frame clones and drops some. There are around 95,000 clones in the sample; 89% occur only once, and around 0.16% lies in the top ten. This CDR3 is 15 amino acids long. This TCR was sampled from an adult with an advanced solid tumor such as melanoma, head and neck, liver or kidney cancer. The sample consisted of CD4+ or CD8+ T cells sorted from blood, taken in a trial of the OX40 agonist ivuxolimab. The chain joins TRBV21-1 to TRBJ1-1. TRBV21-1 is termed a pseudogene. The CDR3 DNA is TGTGCCAGCAACCAATGGGACCCCGCCGACGCTGAAGCTTTCTTT. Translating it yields CASNQWDPADAEAFF.